A single sample gave rise to the 7 T cell receptor beta chains below, sequenced in a study of tumor and adjacent non-tumor tissue in lung cancer (dated by TCRdb to the late 2010s). Libraries came from multiplex PCR. Instrument on record: Illumina HiSeq 2500. TCRbeta libraries were built by three rounds of nested PCR using primers (Table S4), following protocols modified from ARM-PCR. TCRdb passed the public sequencing reads through fastp at Q25 and MiXCR, retaining productive beta sequences. Merged by CDR3 protein, the rows form single entries marked with the most common genes and DNA. The sample includes tens of thousands of distinct CDR3 sequences, with roughly 66% observed a single time. The ten largest clones add up to about 18% of the sample. RNA was extracted from bulk unsorted tissue and checked for quality with a NanoDrop ND-1000 and an Agilent 2100. The sample comprised lung tumor tissue. The receptors stem from a man in his 60s with non-small cell lung cancer.

A note on this clonotype: An end of the junction differs from the germline gene, which may be a read error. The chain couples TRBV11-2 to TRBJ2-2, with D perhaps matching TRBD1 (6 bases). CDR1 is SGHAT, CDR2 FQNNGV, per germline. The CDR3 extends over 15 amino acids. The CDR3 bases are TGTGCCAGCACCCACAGGGTAACGGACGCCTGGGAGCTGTTTTTC. Protein sequence: CASTHRVTDAWELFF.

The table lists this clonotype with many counts. This chain joins TRBV20-1 and TRBJ2-3; D call uncertain. The CDR3 is 13 residues long. Germline loops: CDR1 DFQATT, CDR2 SNEGSKA (reference sequence). V lost 8 bases and J 0 bases, leaving 12 bases between the germline ends. The CDR3 DNA reads TGCAGTCCACGACTGTCGAGCACAGATACGCAGTATTTT. Translation gives CSPRLSSTDTQYF.

Points on this clonotype: This clone may be a read error of a much larger clone one base away. A read error is likely, as this CDR3 ends without the conserved phenylalanine or tryptophan. The chain has TRBV6-2 or TRBV6-3 and TRBJ1-2; no definite D call. CDR1 MNHEY and CDR2 SVGEGT come from the germline V gene. V was pared by 0 bases and J by 4 bases, with 12 bases between. This CDR3 is built from 15 residues. The CDR3 loop reads CASSYSAGLIYGYTL. The CDR3 nucleotides are TGTGCCAGCAGTTACTCGGCAGGCCTGATCTATGGCTACACCCTC.

Of note for this clonotype: Sequence at one end of the junction differs from germline and may be a read error. The rearrangement uses TRBV29-1 and TRBJ1-3; D is possibly TRBD1 (5 bases). The germline gives CDR1 SQVTM, CDR2 ANQGSEA. CDR3 length: 14 amino acids. CDR3 loop: CRAGLGHSGNTLYF. DNA for the CDR3: TGCAGAGCCGGCTTGGGGCATTCTGGAAACACCTTATATTTT.

This clonotype was counted many times. The chain combines TRBV11-2 with TRBJ1-2; tentative D call: TRBD1 (5 bases). Germline V gene sequence: CDR1 SGHAT, CDR2 FQNNGV. The CDR3 totals 13 residues. Between the trimmed V and J ends, which lost 5 bases and 8 bases, there was a span of 15 bases. The CDR3 coding sequence is TGTGCCAGCAGCCCAACGGGGGGAGGCGGCTACACCTTC. Translating it yields CASSPTGGGGYTF.

On this clonotype itself: Mismatch with germline at one junction end may stem from a read error. This chain links TRBV29-1 with TRBJ2-2, with D unresolved. This CDR3 comprises 12 residues. Per the germline V gene, CDR1 is SQVTM and CDR2 is ANQGSEA. CDR3 nucleotides: TGCAGCGTTGAAGCTGACACTGGGGAGCTGTTTTTT. Amino acids: CSVEADTGELFF.

This chain links TRBV12-3 or TRBV12-4 with TRBJ2-3; 7 bases fit TRBD1. This CDR3 spans 16 amino acids. Trimming removed 6 bases from V and 1 base from J; junction bases left unmatched: 10. This CDR3 is CASRLKGALGTDTQYF. The CDR3 DNA is TGTGCCAGCAGGCTCAAGGGGGCGTTAGGCACAGATACGCAGTATTTT.